This entry lists 14 T cell receptor beta chains sequenced from one sample in a study of radiation and T cells in renal cell carcinoma. The time point: blood 2 weeks post-SBRT. Treatment of the sample: 15 Gy SBRT to primary tumor, nephrectomy 4 weeks later. TCRdb keeps only in-frame clones here, not all; method: immunoSEQ multiplex PCR. The sample lists 100,000 to 150,000 clones, 65% to 85% occurring once. Sequenced material: blood, taken from a patient whose treatment included radiotherapy and nephrectomy. These receptor sequences come from a man in his forties or fifties with renal cell carcinoma.

The V gene is TRBV5-1, the J gene TRBJ2-3; D is undetermined. Trimming took off 0 bases at V and 1 base at J, with 6 bases between the two ends. The CDR3 has 14 amino acids. From germline, CDR1 is SGHRS and CDR2 YFSETQ. The CDR3 loop reads CASSLGLGTDTQYF. The CDR3 region has the DNA TGCGCCAGCAGCTTGGGTTTAGGCACAGATACGCAGTATTTT.

The chain carries TRBV30 and TRBJ1-2; 7 bases are a match to TRBD1. CDR1 and CDR2 (germline): GTSNPN, SVGIG (reference sequence). The CDR3 covers 15 residues. Unmatched junction bases numbered 11, after V lost 1 base and J lost 6 bases. CDR3 sequence (DNA): TGTGCCTGGAGTGCCTGGGAAGGGGGCATTGATGGCTACACCTTC. Its protein product is CAWSAWEGGIDGYTF.

The CDR3: CASSPRTPSSQETQYF. The CDR3, as DNA: TGTGCCAGCTCACCTCGTACCCCGTCGTCCCAAGAGACCCAGTACTTC. The chain couples TRBV18 to TRBJ2-5; D not certain. V lost 3 bases to trimming and J lost 1 base, with 15 bases between them. The CDR3 is 16 amino acids. Germline CDR1 KGHSH, CDR2 LQKENI.

The rearrangement uses TRBV5-6 and TRBJ1-4; 10 nucleotides line up with TRBD1. The CDR3 totals 16 residues. The trim removed 3 bases at V and 7 bases at J, leaving 9 bases unmatched. Germline values: CDR1 SGHDT, CDR2 YYEEEE. Here the CDR3 reads CASSSRDRGNGEKLFF. In DNA form, the CDR3 reads TGTGCCAGCAGCTCGCGGGACAGGGGTAACGGTGAAAAACTGTTTTTT.

This chain links TRBV11-1 with TRBJ2-3, with 10 bases fitting TRBD2. CDR3 length: 15 amino acids. J was trimmed by 7 bases and V by 2 bases; bases with no gene match: 6. Germline V CDR1 and CDR2: SGHAT, FQDESV (reference sequence). CDR3 DNA: TGTGCCAGCAGCTTACCAGCGGGAGGGCCGAATACGCAGTATTTT. Protein: CASSLPAGGPNTQYF.

V and J are TRBV29-1 and TRBJ2-4, with D perhaps TRBD1 or TRBD2 (5 bases each). The CDR3 has 13 amino acids. The V and J ends lost 7 bases and 0 bases respectively, with 10 bases between them. Germline-derived CDR1 and CDR2 are SQVTM and ANQGSEA. The CDR3 DNA sequence: TGCAGCGCAGGGACGTTAGCCAAAAACATTCAGTACTTC. As protein: CSAGTLAKNIQYF.

The rearrangement uses TRBV6-5 and TRBJ2-7; possibly TRBD1 for D (5 bases). The CDR3 extends over 14 amino acids. CDR1 and CDR2 from the germline V gene are MNHEY and SVGAGI. V was pared by 4 bases and J by 2 bases, with 12 bases between. The CDR3 protein is CASSFGHRAYEQYF. CDR3 in DNA: TGTGCCAGCAGTTTCGGACACCGTGCCTACGAGCAGTACTTC.

This sequence joins TRBV29-1 and TRBJ2-7, with TRBD1 identical over 7 bases. Trimming at V came to 4 bases and at J to 4 bases, leaving 10 bases not matched to a gene. This CDR3 is built from 14 residues. Per germline, CDR1 SQVTM and CDR2 ANQGSEA. DNA for the CDR3: TGCAGCGTTGGGCTAACCGGGACAGTTTACGAGCAGTACTTC. Translation gives CSVGLTGTVYEQYF.

The CDR3 nucleotides read TGTGCCAGCAGTGAATCACTAGCGGGTCTCTACAATGAGCAGTTCTTC. Translated: CASSESLAGLYNEQFF. This rearrangement joins TRBV6-1 to TRBJ2-1, with 9 positions matching TRBD2. Germline CDR1 MNHNS, CDR2 SASEGT. Trimming took 2 bases from V and 3 from J; bases not matched to a gene: 5. The CDR3 is 16 residues long.

As for this clone: At one end the junction does not follow the germline gene, possibly because of a read error. The genes are TRBV6-1 and TRBJ1-4; 7 bases align to TRBD1. The germline gives CDR1 MNHNS, CDR2 SASEGT. The CDR3 is made up of 15 amino acids. For the CDR3, the DNA is TGTTCCAGCAGAGGGACAGCTGCAACTAATGAAAAACTGTTTTTT. Amino acids: CSSRGTAATNEKLFF.

This chain connects TRBV7-3 to TRBJ2-3; 11 bases are shared with TRBD2. The CDR3 has 16 residues. Germline V gene sequence: CDR1 SGHTA, CDR2 FQGTGA. Trimming removed 4 bases from V and 2 bases from J; junction bases left unmatched: 5. The CDR3 nucleotides read TGTGCCAGCAGCTCCTTAGCGGGAGGGAACACAGATACGCAGTATTTT. Translated: CASSSLAGGNTDTQYF.

This rearrangement joins TRBV7-2 to TRBJ1-2, with 7 nucleotides matching TRBD1. This CDR3 has 16 amino acids. Germline CDR1 SGHTA, CDR2 FQGNSA. V was clipped by 2 bases and J by 3 bases; unmatched bases: 9. The CDR3 is CASSLTAGTAYYGYTF. CDR3 DNA: TGTGCCAGCAGCTTAACTGCCGGGACAGCGTACTATGGCTACACCTTC.

The CDR3 coding sequence is TGTGCCAGCAGTATCCCCGGGACAGGTGAAGCTTTCTTT. Protein: CASSIPGTGEAFF. The chain carries TRBV6-6 and TRBJ1-1, with TRBD1 identical over 8 bases. The CDR3 runs 13 residues. Germline V gives CDR1 MNHNY, CDR2 SVGAGI (reference sequence). Trimming cost V 5 bases and J 7 bases; bases outside gene matches: 6.

This rearrangement joins TRBV7-3 to TRBJ2-3; the match to TRBD2 covers 10 bases. The germline V gene encodes CDR1 SGHTA and CDR2 FQGTGA. With 4 bases clipped from V and 2 bases from J, the junction kept 3 bases outside the gene matches. The CDR3 spans 15 residues. In nucleotides, the CDR3 is TGTGCCAGCAGCTGGACTAGCGGACCCACAGATACGCAGTATTTT. Its translation: CASSWTSGPTDTQYF. Based on the CDR3 plus reference TRBV7-3 and TRBJ2-3, the full variable domain is GAGVSQTPSNKVTEKGKYVELRCDPISGHTALYWYRQSLGQGPEFLIYFQGTGAADDSGLPNDRFFAVRPEGSVSTLKIQRTERGDSAVYLCASSWTSGPTDTQYFGPGTRLTVL.